This passage covers 2 T cell receptor beta chains from one sample sequenced in a study of blood T cell repertoires in COVID-19. Produced via immunoSEQ multiplex PCR; TCRdb's table is partial and in-frame only. The sample includes approximately 100,000 clones, roughly 87% seen only once; the top ten take 5.5% to 8%. The sample taken for sequencing was peripheral blood. Receptor source: a woman between 55 and 75 years old with acute or convalescent COVID-19.

The chain combines TRBV5-1 with TRBJ2-1; D is uncertain. Germline V gives CDR1 SGHRS, CDR2 YFSETQ. Trimming shortened V by 0 bases and J by 10 bases, and 8 bases separated the two germline ends. The CDR3 has 12 residues. The CDR3 sequence is CASSLAAREQFF. The DNA for the CDR3 is TGCGCCAGCAGCTTGGCCGCCCGGGAGCAGTTCTTC. The whole variable domain, filled in from reference TRBV5-1 and TRBJ2-1, reads KAGVTQTPRYLIKTRGQQVTLSCSPISGHRSVSWYQQTPGQGLQFLFEYFSETQRNKGNFPGRFSGRQFSNSRSEMNVSTLELGDSALYLCASSLAAREQFFGPGTRLTVL.

The chain couples TRBV27 to TRBJ1-5; TRBD1 matches at 7 bases. In germline, CDR1 is MNHEY, CDR2 SMNVEV (reference sequence). J gave up 6 bases and V 5 bases, and 4 bases lay outside the gene matches. The CDR3 extends over 13 amino acids. CDR3 DNA sequence: TGTGCCAGCAGTACAGGGGTGATTCAGCCCCAGCATTTT. Protein: CASSTGVIQPQHF.